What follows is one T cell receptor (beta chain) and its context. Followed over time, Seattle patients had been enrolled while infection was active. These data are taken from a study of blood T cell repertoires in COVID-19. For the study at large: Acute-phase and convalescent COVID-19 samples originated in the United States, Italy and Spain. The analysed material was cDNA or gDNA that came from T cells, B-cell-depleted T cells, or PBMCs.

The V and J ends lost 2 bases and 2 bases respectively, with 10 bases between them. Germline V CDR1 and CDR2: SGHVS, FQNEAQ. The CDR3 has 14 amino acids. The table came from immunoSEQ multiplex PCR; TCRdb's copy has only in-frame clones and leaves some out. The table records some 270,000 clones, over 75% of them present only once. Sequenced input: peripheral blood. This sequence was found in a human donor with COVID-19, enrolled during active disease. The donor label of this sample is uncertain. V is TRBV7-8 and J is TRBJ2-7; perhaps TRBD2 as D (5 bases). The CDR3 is CASSLSGPTYEQYF. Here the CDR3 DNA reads TGTGCCAGCAGCTTAAGCGGCCCGACCTACGAGCAGTACTTC.